By sample share, the clone carrying this T cell receptor (beta chain) is medium-sized. The sample is drawn from a study of patients and donors after allogeneic stem cell transplantation. Germline loops: CDR1 MNHEY, CDR2 SVGAGI. Trimming took 3 bases from V and 5 from J, leaving 16 bases between them. The CDR3 has 15 amino acids. MiXCR, applied by TCRdb to the RT-PCR reads, yields one record per CDR3 protein. The data contain fewer than 500 distinct CDR3 sequences, 0.95% to 1.5% of them singletons. Sequencing input: blood, either unsorted or a sorted T cell fraction (not recorded which). The clonotype was recovered from a human donor who was either an allogeneic HSCT recipient or a stem cell or donor lymphocyte infusion donor (not recorded which). It is not recorded whose cells these are; they may come from a transplant donor. The gene calls are TRBV6-5 and TRBJ2-5; tentative D call: TRBD2 (7 bases). CDR3 nucleotide sequence: TGTGCCAGCAGTTATTCCGCGGGGGCGCAGGAGACCCAGTACTTC. It encodes CASSYSAGAQETQYF.